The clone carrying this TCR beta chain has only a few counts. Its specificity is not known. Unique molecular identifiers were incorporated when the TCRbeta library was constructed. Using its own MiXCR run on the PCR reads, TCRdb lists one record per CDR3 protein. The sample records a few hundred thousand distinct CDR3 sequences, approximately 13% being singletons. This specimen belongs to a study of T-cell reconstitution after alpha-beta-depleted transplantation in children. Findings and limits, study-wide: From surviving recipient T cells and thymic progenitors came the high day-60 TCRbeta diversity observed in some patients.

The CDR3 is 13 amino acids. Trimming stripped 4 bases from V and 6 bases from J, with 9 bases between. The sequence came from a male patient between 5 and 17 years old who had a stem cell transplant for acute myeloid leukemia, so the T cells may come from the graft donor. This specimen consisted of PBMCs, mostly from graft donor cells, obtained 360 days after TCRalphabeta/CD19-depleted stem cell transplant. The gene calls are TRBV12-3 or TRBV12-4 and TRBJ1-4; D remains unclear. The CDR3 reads CASSSWSHEKLFF. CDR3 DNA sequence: TGTGCCAGCAGTTCATGGTCGCATGAAAAACTGTTTTTT.